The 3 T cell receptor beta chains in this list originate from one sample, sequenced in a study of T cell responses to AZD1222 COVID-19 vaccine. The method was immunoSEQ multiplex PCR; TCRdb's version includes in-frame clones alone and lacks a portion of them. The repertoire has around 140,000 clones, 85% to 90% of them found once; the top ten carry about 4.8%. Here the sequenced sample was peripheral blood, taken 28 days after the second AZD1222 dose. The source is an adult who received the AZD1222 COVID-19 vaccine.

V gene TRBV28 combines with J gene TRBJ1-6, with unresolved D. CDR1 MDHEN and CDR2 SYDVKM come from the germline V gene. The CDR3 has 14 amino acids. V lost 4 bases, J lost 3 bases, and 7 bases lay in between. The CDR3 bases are TGTGCCAGCAGTTGGGGATTCTATAATTCACCCCTCCACTTT. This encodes CASSWGFYNSPLHF.

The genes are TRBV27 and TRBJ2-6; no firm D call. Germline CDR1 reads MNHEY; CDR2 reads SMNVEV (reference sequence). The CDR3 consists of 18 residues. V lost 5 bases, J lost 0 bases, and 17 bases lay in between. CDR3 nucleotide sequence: TGTGCCAGCAGTCCCGCCAGGACGATTTCCTCTGGGGCCAACGTCCTGACTTTC. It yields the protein CASSPARTISSGANVLTF.

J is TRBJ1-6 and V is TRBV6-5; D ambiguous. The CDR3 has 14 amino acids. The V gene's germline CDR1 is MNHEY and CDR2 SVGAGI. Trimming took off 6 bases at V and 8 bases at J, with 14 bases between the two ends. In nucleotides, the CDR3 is TGTGCCAGCAGGTGGACCGGCGAATATTCACCCCTCCACTTT. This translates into CASRWTGEYSPLHF.